These 13 T cell receptor beta chains originate from one sample sequenced in a study of OX40 agonist ivuxolimab in advanced cancers. Library prep was done by the immunoSEQ multiplex PCR assay. Here the immuneACCESS table is served through TCRdb, limited to in-frame sequences with V and J called. Missing clones are a known gap in these copies; in checked studies unresolved V genes cover under half, and the rest lacks a known reason. In all, the sample holds more than 60,000 clones, and 84% of those were seen once. About 4.5% of the sample belongs to the ten largest clones. The sequences come from CD4+ or CD8+ T cells sorted from blood, collected in a trial of the OX40 agonist ivuxolimab. Receptors originate from an adult with an advanced solid tumor such as melanoma, head and neck, liver or kidney cancer.

In its sample, this clone was seen once. The gene calls are TRBV2 and TRBJ2-1, with a weak D call TRBD2 (5 bases). V dropped 7 bases and J dropped 8 bases, with 12 bases sitting between them. In germline, CDR1 is SNHLY, CDR2 FYNNEI. The CDR3 is 12 amino acids. CDR3 protein: CASKASRDEQFF. Here the CDR3 DNA reads TGTGCCAGCAAAGCTAGCCGCGATGAGCAGTTCTTC.

This CDR3 is CASSLSNVGYGQPQHF. CDR3 nucleotide sequence: TGTGCCAGCAGTTTATCGAACGTCGGGTACGGTCAGCCCCAGCATTTT. The chain combines TRBV27 with TRBJ1-5; D remains ambiguous. Trimming left V 0 bases short and J 6 bases short, with 15 bases between. Germline V gives CDR1 MNHEY, CDR2 SMNVEV (reference sequence). The CDR3 covers 16 residues.

This clone was found once. The chain carries TRBV11-2 and TRBJ1-1, with 9 bases identical to TRBD1. Germline CDR1 is SGHAT and CDR2 is FQNNGV. Trimming removed 4 bases from V and 1 base from J; junction bases left unmatched: 16. CDR3 size: 19 residues. CDR3 sequence: CASSSAVGTGKFGNTEAFF. The DNA for the CDR3 is TGTGCCAGCAGCTCAGCCGTTGGGACAGGGAAATTCGGGAACACTGAAGCTTTCTTT. Full variable domain (outside the CDR3, taken from reference TRBV11-2 and TRBJ1-1): EAGVAQSPRYKIIEKRQSVAFWCNPISGHATLYWYQQILGQGPKLLIQFQNNGVVDDSQLPKDRFSAERLKGVDSTLKIQPAKLEDSAVYLCASSSAVGTGKFGNTEAFFGQGTRLTVV.

J is TRBJ1-3 and V is TRBV2; D call uncertain. The CDR3 spans 16 residues. V shed 4 bases and J shed 0 bases, with 13 bases lying between them. CDR1 is SNHLY and CDR2 is FYNNEI in the germline V gene. CDR3: CASSAGLPSSGNTIYF. Here the CDR3 DNA reads TGTGCCAGCAGTGCTGGACTCCCGAGCTCTGGAAACACCATATATTTT.

The chain combines TRBV5-1 with TRBJ2-7, with unresolved D. The length of the CDR3 is 11 residues. The germline V and J ends were trimmed by 4 bases and 3 bases, with 5 bases remaining between them. Germline CDR1 SGHRS, CDR2 YFSETQ. The chain's CDR3 is CASSIDYEQYF. The CDR3 nucleotides are TGCGCCAGCAGCATCGACTACGAGCAGTACTTC.

This clone was observed a single time. The J gene is TRBJ1-5, the V gene TRBV19, with a weak D call TRBD1 (5 bases). The CDR3 length is 17 residues. Trimming took 8 bases from V and 5 from J, leaving 25 bases between them. The germline CDR1 and CDR2 sequences are LNHDA and SQIVND (reference sequence). Here the CDR3 reads CASSGWGFGDPHQPQHF. In DNA, the CDR3 is TGTGCCAGTTCAGGGTGGGGCTTTGGTGATCCCCATCAGCCCCAGCATTTT.

The V and J genes are TRBV10-3 and TRBJ2-7, with 11 bases that match TRBD1. Germline assignment: CDR1 ENHRY and CDR2 SYGVKD. The J segment lost 3 bases and the V segment lost 10 bases, leaving 5 bases of the junction unmatched. The CDR3 contains 13 residues. CDR3 DNA sequence: TGTGCCACCGCCGGGACAGGGGGCTACGAGCAGTACTTC. This codes for CATAGTGGYEQYF.

V and J are TRBV7-3 and TRBJ1-2; TRBD1 is a possible D gene (6 bases). The germline V and J ends were trimmed by 5 bases and 4 bases, with 17 bases remaining between them. This CDR3 has 15 residues. CDR1 and CDR2 from the germline V gene are SGHTA and FQGTGA. CDR3 amino acids: CASSPGLGGLYGYTF. CDR3 nucleotide sequence: TGTGCCAGCAGCCCAGGCCTCGGGGGGCTCTATGGCTACACCTTC.

The gene calls are TRBV7-6 and TRBJ1-3; the D is unclear. V shed 3 bases and J shed 1 base, with 4 bases lying between them. This CDR3 is built from 13 residues. Germline V CDR1 and CDR2: SGHVS, FNYEAQ. The CDR3 is CASSLSSGNTIYF. As DNA, the CDR3 is TGTGCCAGCAGCTTGAGTTCTGGAAACACCATATATTTT.

This clone was recorded only once. The V and J genes are TRBV28 and TRBJ2-7; D possibly matches TRBD1 or TRBD2 (5 bases each). Trimming left V 5 bases short and J 0 bases short, with 11 bases between. Germline lookup yields CDR1 MDHEN and CDR2 SYDVKM. This CDR3 comprises 14 residues. CDR3 nucleotides: TGTGCCAGCAGTCCCGGGACGTTCTCCTACGAGCAGTACTTC. Amino acid sequence: CASSPGTFSYEQYF.

The gene calls are TRBV6-6 and TRBJ1-4; D is possibly TRBD1 (6 bases). The germline V gene encodes CDR1 MNHNY and CDR2 SVGAGI (reference sequence). The CDR3 contains 14 residues. With 10 bases removed from V and 3 bases from J, the gap between germline ends came to 15 bases. CDR3: CATEGDSANEKLFF. The CDR3 DNA follows: TGTGCCACCGAGGGGGATTCGGCTAATGAAAAACTGTTTTTT.

This clone was counted a single time. The rearrangement links TRBV4-2 to TRBJ2-3; 12 nucleotides match TRBD2. This CDR3 comprises 18 residues. CDR1 is LGHNA and CDR2 is YNFKEQ in the germline V gene. V lost 0 bases to trimming and J lost 5 bases; unmatched junction nucleotides: 9. The CDR3 is CASSQDLASGGVGDTQYF. CDR3 DNA: TGTGCCAGCAGCCAAGATTTGGCTAGCGGGGGGGTAGGAGATACGCAGTATTTT.

The chain carries TRBV6-1 and TRBJ1-1, with D unclear. The V end lost 8 bases, the J end lost 1 base, and 14 bases lay between the germline ends. The CDR3 spans 14 residues. Germline V gene sequence: CDR1 MNHNS, CDR2 SASEGT. The CDR3 bases are TGTGCCAGCCGCCGGGGTGGATCGAACACTGAAGCTTTCTTT. Translated: CASRRGGSNTEAFF.